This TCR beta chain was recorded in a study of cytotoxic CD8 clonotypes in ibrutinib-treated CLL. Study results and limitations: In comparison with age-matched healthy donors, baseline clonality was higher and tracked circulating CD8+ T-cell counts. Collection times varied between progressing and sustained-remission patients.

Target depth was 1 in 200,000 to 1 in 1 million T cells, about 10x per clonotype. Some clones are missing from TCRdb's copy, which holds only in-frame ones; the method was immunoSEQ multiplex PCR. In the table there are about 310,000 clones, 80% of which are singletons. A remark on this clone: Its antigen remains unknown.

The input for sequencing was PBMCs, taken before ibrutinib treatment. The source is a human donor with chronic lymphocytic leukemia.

The CDR3 nucleotides are TGTGCCAGCAGTTTTAGGCGTTTAGCTAACTATGGCTACACCTTC. Amino acids: CASSFRRLANYGYTF. V and J are TRBV28 and TRBJ1-2; no definite D call. V lost 3 bases, J lost 0 bases, and 11 bases lay in between. In germline, CDR1 is MDHEN, CDR2 SYDVKM. The CDR3 is made up of 15 amino acids.